This T cell receptor beta chain was sequenced in a study of shared clonotypes between healthy human individuals (dated by TCRdb to 2018 to 2021). General notes on the study: A couple of women and three men aged 18 to 49 years were included in the cohort. For each donor, CD4 naive and CD4 memory were each run on three plates, CD8 naive on two plates, and CD8 memory on one plate. The study deeply sequenced blood TCR repertoires of five healthy adults to estimate repertoire size and the extent of clonotype sharing between individuals. To increase sequencing depth and limit assay-specific biases, TCR repertoire library preparation and sequencing were carried out by different laboratories using diverse techniques. Leukapheresis yielded between about 0.94 and 8.9 billion PBMCs per donor. The full study reports these points: Higher generation probabilities were observed for clonotypes shared by all four sorted-subset donors than for non-shared clonotypes. Naive subsets generally had larger estimated clonotype richness than memory subsets did. Roughly 5% of naive CD4, roughly 3.6% of naive CD8, roughly 2.4% of memory CD4, and roughly 0.4% of memory CD8 clonotypes were shared across a few donors. Incomplete sequencing was indicated by rarefaction of sorted-subset datasets, despite the large sequencing depth. The genetic and exposure-history diversity represented was limited by the small number of donors. Pairwise subsampling indicated that sequencing depth was expected to affect the degree of clonotype sharing among donors. Only blood was sampled, and tissue TCR repertoires likely differ from those in blood.

This clone appeared a few times. Which antigen it targets is not known. No base quality values were provided; no much bigger clone lies one nucleotide off. The donors were healthy, HIV-negative adults with no recently reported acute infections or vaccinations. All donors were Caucasian adults living in Nashville, Tennessee, USA. CD4+ T cells were enriched through magnetic negative selection, after which naive cells were positively selected on CD45RA and the remaining negative fraction served as the memory subset. After blood collection by leukapheresis, PBMCs were isolated using Ficoll-Histopaque density gradient centrifugation and then cryopreserved in the vapor phase of liquid nitrogen. Purity and quantity of every magnetically sorted T cell population were checked by analytical flow cytometry. From each sorted fraction, genomic DNA was isolated and quantified by UV absorbance on a Nanodrop 2000c.

The CDR3, cysteine through phenylalanine, is 14 amino acids long. Only the CDR3 DNA stays, 42 bases, in frame from base 1. CDR1 and CDR2, per the germline V gene, are SNHLY and FYNNEI. The germline V and J ends show losses of 4 bases and 7 bases respectively, and no gene match explains 3 bases of the junction. TCR CDR3 regions were amplified from genomic DNA by multiplex PCR using the deep immunoSEQ assay. For each cell subset, the extracted genomic DNA was distributed evenly across all wells of several immunoSEQ 96-well plates, and each plate served as one replicate. For sorted subsets, each replicate PCR was loaded with about 0.2 ug genomic DNA, equivalent to about 30,000 T cell genomes. The purified libraries were quantified using a Qubit 3.0 fluorometer, sized with a Bioanalyzer 2100, and then quantified again using the KAPA Library Quantification kit. Every immunoSEQ 96-well plate was sequenced on a separate single-read 150-cycle Illumina NextSeq 550 flow cell. In the source study's methods: The immunoSEQ output contained only junctional sequences without quality scores, so filtering could not match that applied to full-length reads. Sequences were annotated with PyIR, a Python wrapper for IgBLAST v1.9, using IMGT germline references to assign V/J genes and CDR3. Any read was removed if the V/J assignment was weak (E-value above 1e-6), the CDR3 was missing, or the read contained stop codons, out-of-frame junctions, or ambiguous translated residues. V3J clonotypes were defined as sequences sharing the same inferred V gene, J gene, and CDR3 amino acid sequence. Percentage overlap between repertoires was computed as shared unique clonotypes divided by the size of the smaller repertoire. RTK rarefaction, the Chao1 estimator, and Recon v2.1 estimates of unobserved clonotypes were used to assess repertoire richness. Generation probabilities for all TCRbeta clonotypes obtained by the gDNA method from a handful of donors were computed using OLGA. Here the immuneACCESS table is served through TCRdb, limited to in-frame sequences with V and J called. Missing clones are a known gap in these copies; in checked studies unresolved V genes cover under half, and the rest lacks a known reason. V and J calls and clone size come straight from that table; D and trimming were deduced from the DNA. The sample data list roughly 1,100,000 clones, and under 80% of these were observed just once. The ten biggest clones cover 1.4% of the sample.

The sequencing sample was made of memory CD4+ T cells sorted from blood. What this sample's cell subset or site label stands for: CD45RA-negative fraction. The receptor was derived from a man between 18 and 29 years old in good health. The rearrangement joined TRBV2 to TRBJ1-6, and 8 bases in between align with TRBD1. CDR3 reads: CASSARTGNSPLHF. DNA sequence: TGTGCCAGCAGTGCCCGGACAGGGAATTCACCCCTCCACTTT. When the CDR3 is completed using the reference TRBV2 and TRBJ1-6 genes on either side, the full variable domain is EPEVTQTPSHQVTQMGQEVILRCVPISNHLYFYWYRQILGQKVEFLVSFYNNEISEKSEIFDDQFSVERPDGSNFTLKIRSTKLEDSAMYFCASSARTGNSPLHFGNGTRLTVT.